The sequence of this T cell receptor (beta chain) was determined in a study of blood T cell repertoires in COVID-19. The protocol was immunoSEQ multiplex PCR, while the TCRdb copy is restricted to in-frame clones and leaves out a portion. The sample shows tens of thousands of clones, roughly 82% of them seen only once. Germline V gene lookup returns CDR1 DFQATT and CDR2 SNEGSKA (reference sequence). CDR3 length: 13 amino acids. The germline V and J ends were trimmed by 3 bases and 3 bases, with 12 bases remaining between them. This clone occurred a few times. V usage is TRBV20-1 and J usage is TRBJ2-7; D possibly corresponds to TRBD2 (5 bases). The sequence was collected from an elderly woman with active or convalescent COVID-19. Specimen: peripheral blood. CDR3 in amino acids: CSASEGLGYEQYF. Written as DNA, the CDR3 is TGCAGTGCTAGTGAGGGCCTCGGCTACGAGCAGTACTTC.